This T cell receptor (beta chain) was identified in a study of control samples from healthy donors and cancer patients. The CDR3 totals 16 residues. Germline CDR1 is SGHRS and CDR2 is YFSETQ. The V and J ends lost 2 bases and 8 bases, in that order; junction bases with no gene match: 9. Here immunoSEQ multiplex PCR was the method, and the copy in TCRdb shows in-frame clones only, minus some. Here the sample spans about 94,000 clones, just over 90% being singletons. The chain joins TRBV5-1 to TRBJ1-4; 10 bases map to TRBD1. The TCR comes from a young woman in good health. The specimen sequenced was blood. CDR3 sequence: CASSFVTGGNYEKLFF. The CDR3 region has the DNA TGCGCCAGCAGCTTTGTGACAGGGGGCAATTACGAAAAACTGTTTTTT. Full variable domain (remainder filled in from reference TRBV5-1 and TRBJ1-4): KAGVTQTPRYLIKTRGQQVTLSCSPISGHRSVSWYQQTPGQGLQFLFEYFSETQRNKGNFPGRFSGRQFSNSRSEMNVSTLELGDSALYLCASSFVTGGNYEKLFFGSGTQLSVL.